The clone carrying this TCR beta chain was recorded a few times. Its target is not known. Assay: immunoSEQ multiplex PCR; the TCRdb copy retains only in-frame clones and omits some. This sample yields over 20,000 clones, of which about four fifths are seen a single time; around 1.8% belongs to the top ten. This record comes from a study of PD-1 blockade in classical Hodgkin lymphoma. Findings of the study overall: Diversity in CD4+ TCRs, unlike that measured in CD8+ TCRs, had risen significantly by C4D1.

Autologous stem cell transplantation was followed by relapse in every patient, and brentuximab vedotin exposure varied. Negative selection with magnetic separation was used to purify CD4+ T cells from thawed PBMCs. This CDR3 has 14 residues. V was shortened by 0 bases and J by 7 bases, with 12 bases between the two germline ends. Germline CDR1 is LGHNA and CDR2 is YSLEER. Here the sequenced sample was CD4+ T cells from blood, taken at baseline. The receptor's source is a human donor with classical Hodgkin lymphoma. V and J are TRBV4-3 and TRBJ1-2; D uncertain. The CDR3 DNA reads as TGCGCCAGCAGCCAAGATAACCGGATCGGTGGCTACACCTTC. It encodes CASSQDNRIGGYTF.